Sequencing of this T cell receptor beta chain was carried out in a study of Tregs in tolerant kidney transplant recipients. This clone was observed a single time. Its antigen is as yet unknown. General study findings and limits: Validation in larger populations is needed because few patients were studied. The most relevant donor-specific Treg TCRbeta repertoire apparently came from expansion with activated donor B cells.

Measured with immunoSEQ multiplex PCR; TCRdb has only the in-frame clones, and not every one. This sample carries about 240,000 clones, 80% to 85% of them seen once, and the ten largest clones take 0.55% to 0.65%. Unstimulated regulatory T cells (CD4+CD25+CD127-), CD4+CD25- non-regulatory cells, CD4 and CD8 cells were FACS-sorted from thawed PBMCs. This CDR3 is 12 amino acids long. Trimming stripped 5 bases from V and 7 bases from J, with 11 bases between. Germline V gives CDR1 GTSNPN, CDR2 SVGIG (reference sequence). The rearrangement uses TRBV30 and TRBJ2-2, with no clear D. Sequences were obtained from CD4+ T cells from blood. This sequence was found in a human donor in good health. The DNA for the CDR3 is TGTGCCTGGGGCTATGGCGGCGGGGAGCTGTTTTTT. Its translation is CAWGYGGGELFF.